This T cell receptor (beta chain) appears in the sequencing data of a study of T-cell memory formation after mild COVID-19. Study context: Across donors, TCR clusters were largely donor specific. Study-wide results and limits: There was a balanced CD4/CD8 profile in clones contracting day 15 to 85, and later expanders leaned CD4+. CD4+ contracting clones were found mainly in CM and EM, and CD8+ ones in EMRA.

Points on this clonotype: Antigen unknown.

The authors produced TCR alpha and TCR beta cDNA libraries with sample barcodes and UMIs by 5'RACE using constant-segment primers. TCRdb passed the 5' RACE reads through MiXCR, listing each CDR3 protein once. This table holds 200,000 to 300,000 distinct CDR3 sequences, 15% found once. V lost 2 bases, J lost 4 bases, and 14 bases lay in between. This CDR3 comprises 15 residues. Germline assignment: CDR1 ENHRY and CDR2 SYGVKD. Material: PBMCs or a T cell subset sorted from them (not recorded which). This TCR derives from an adult woman who had mild COVID-19 (a few samples of this study predate the infection). Cell type and time point are not known. The gene calls are TRBV10-3 and TRBJ2-5, with TRBD2 as a possible D gene (6 bases). The CDR3 DNA is TGTGCCATCAGTGAGGGTACCGGGAGAGGAGAGACCCAGTACTTC. Translated, it gives CAISEGTGRGETQYF.